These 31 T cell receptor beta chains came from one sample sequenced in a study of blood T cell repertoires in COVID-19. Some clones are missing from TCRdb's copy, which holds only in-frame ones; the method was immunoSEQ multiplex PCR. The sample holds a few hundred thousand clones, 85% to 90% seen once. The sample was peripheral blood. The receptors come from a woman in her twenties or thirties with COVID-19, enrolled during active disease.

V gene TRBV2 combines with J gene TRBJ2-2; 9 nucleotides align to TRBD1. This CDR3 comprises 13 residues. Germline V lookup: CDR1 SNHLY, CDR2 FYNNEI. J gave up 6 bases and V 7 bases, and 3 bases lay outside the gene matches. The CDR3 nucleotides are TGTGCCAGCACTGGACAGGGGCCCGGGGAGCTGTTTTTT. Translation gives CASTGQGPGELFF.

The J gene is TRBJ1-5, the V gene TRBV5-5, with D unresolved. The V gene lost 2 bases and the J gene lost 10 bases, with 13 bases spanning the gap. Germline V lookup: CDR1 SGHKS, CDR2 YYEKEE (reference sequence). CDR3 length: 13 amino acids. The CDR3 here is CASSLQILSPQHF. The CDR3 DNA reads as TGTGCCAGCAGCTTACAGATCCTCAGTCCCCAGCATTTT.

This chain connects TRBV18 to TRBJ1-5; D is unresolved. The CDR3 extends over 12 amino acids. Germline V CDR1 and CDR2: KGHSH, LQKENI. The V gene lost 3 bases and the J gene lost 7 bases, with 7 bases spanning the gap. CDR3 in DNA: TGTGCCAGCTCACCCCCAGGACAGCCCCAGCATTTT. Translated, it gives CASSPPGQPQHF.

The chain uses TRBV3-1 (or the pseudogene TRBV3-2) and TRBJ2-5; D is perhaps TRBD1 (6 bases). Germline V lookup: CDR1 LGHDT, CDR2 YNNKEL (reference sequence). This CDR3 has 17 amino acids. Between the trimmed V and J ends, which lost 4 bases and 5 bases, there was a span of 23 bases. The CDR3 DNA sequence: TGTGCCAGCAGCCGACCACAAGGGAGTCCTACAGGGGAGACCCAGTACTTC. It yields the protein CASSRPQGSPTGETQYF.

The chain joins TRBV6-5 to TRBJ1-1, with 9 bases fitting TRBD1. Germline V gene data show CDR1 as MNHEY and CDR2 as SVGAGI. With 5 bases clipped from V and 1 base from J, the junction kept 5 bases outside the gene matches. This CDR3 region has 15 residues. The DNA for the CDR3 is TGTGCCAGCAGTCCAGGGACAGGGACGAACACTGAAGCTTTCTTT. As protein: CASSPGTGTNTEAFF.

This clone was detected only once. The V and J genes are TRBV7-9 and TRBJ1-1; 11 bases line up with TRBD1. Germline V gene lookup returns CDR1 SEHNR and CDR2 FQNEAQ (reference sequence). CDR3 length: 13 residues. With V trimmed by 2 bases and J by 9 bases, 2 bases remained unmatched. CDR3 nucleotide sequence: TGTGCCAGCAGCTTATCGGACAGGGGGCAAGCTTTCTTT. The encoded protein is CASSLSDRGQAFF.

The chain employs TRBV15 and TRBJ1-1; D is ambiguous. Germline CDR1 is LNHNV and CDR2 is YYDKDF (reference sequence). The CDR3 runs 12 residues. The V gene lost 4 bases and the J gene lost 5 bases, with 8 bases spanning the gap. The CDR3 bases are TGTGCCACCAGCAACCCGGGAACTGAAGCTTTCTTT. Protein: CATSNPGTEAFF. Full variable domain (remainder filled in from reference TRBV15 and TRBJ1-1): DAMVIQNPRYQVTQFGKPVTLSCSQTLNHNVMYWYQQKSSQAPKLLFHYYDKDFNNEADTPDNFQSRRPNTSFCFLDIRSPGLGDTAMYLCATSNPGTEAFFGQGTRLTVV.

The CDR3 sequence is CASRQDRDYGYTF. Written as DNA, the CDR3 is TGCGCCAGCAGACAGGACCGAGACTATGGCTACACCTTC. This chain connects TRBV5-1 to TRBJ1-2; maybe TRBD1 (5 bases). The CDR3 consists of 13 residues. Trimming took 5 bases from V and 3 from J, leaving 11 bases between them. Germline CDR1 reads SGHRS; CDR2 reads YFSETQ.

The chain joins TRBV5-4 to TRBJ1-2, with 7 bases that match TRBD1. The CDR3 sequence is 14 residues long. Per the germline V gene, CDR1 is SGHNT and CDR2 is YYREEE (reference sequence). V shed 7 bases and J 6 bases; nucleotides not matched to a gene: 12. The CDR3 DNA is TGTGCCAGCCGACCCATAGACAGGGCCGATGGCTACACCTTC. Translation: CASRPIDRADGYTF.

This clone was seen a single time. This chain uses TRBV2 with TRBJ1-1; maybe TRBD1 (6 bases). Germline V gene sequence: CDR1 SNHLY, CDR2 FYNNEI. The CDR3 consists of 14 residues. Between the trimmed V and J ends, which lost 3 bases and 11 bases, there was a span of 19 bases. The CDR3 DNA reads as TGTGCCAGCAGTGAGGGCACAGGGTCCCTCGAGGCTTTCTTT. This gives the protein CASSEGTGSLEAFF.

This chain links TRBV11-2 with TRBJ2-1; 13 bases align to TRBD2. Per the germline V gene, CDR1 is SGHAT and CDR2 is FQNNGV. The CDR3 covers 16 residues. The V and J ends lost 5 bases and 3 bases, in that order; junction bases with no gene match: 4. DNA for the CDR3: TGTGCCAGCAGCAGGACTAGCGGGGGACACTACAATGAGCAGTTCTTC. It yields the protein CASSRTSGGHYNEQFF.

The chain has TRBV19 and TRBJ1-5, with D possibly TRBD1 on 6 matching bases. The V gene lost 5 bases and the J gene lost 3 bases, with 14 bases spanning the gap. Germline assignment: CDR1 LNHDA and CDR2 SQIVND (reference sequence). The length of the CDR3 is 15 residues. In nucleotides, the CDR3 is TGTGCCAGTAGTCTCCGACAGGTCCTCAATCAGCCCCAGCATTTT. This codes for CASSLRQVLNQPQHF.

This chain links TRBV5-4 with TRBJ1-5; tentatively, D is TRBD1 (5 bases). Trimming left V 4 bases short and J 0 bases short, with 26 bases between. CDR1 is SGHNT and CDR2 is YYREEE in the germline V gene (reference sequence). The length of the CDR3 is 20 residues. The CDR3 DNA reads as TGTGCCAGCAGCCACACCCCCACAGGAGTGGGCCCCCGTAGCAATCAGCCCCAGCATTTT. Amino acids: CASSHTPTGVGPRSNQPQHF. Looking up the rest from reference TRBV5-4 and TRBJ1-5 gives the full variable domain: ETGVTQSPTHLIKTRGQQVTLRCSSQSGHNTVSWYQQALGQGPQFIFQYYREEENGRGNFPPRFSGLQFPNYSSELNVNALELDDSALYLCASSHTPTGVGPRSNQPQHFGDGTRLSIL.

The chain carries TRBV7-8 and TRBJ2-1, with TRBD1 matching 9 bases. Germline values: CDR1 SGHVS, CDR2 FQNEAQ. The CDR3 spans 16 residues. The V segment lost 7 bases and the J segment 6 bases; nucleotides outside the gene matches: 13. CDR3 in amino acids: CASTLGQGTFSNEQFF. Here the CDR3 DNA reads TGTGCCAGCACCCTTGGACAGGGGACCTTTTCCAATGAGCAGTTCTTC. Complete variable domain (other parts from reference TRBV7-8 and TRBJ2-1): GAGVSQSPRYKVAKRGQDVALRCDPISGHVSLFWYQQALGQGPEFLTYFQNEAQLDKSGLPSDRFFAERPEGSVSTLKIQRTQQEDSAVYLCASTLGQGTFSNEQFFGPGTRLTVL.

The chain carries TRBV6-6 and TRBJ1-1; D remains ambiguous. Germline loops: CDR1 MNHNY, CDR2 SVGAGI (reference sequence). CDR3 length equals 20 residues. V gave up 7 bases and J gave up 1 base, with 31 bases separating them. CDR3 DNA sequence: TGTGCCAGCATTCGAGCGGGAGGGCTGGTTGCAGTACAGAGGAACACTGAAGCTTTCTTT. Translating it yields CASIRAGGLVAVQRNTEAFF.

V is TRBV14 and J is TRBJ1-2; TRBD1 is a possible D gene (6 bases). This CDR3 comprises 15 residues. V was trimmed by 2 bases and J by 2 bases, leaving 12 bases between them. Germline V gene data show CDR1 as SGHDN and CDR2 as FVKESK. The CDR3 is CASSQTRTANYGYTF. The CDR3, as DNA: TGTGCCAGCAGCCAAACCCGGACAGCGAACTATGGCTACACCTTC. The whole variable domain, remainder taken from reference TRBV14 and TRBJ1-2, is EAGVTQFPSHSVIEKGQTVTLRCDPISGHDNLYWYRRVMGKEIKFLLHFVKESKQDESGMPNNRFLAERTGGTYSTLKVQPAELEDSGVYFCASSQTRTANYGYTFGSGTRLTVV.

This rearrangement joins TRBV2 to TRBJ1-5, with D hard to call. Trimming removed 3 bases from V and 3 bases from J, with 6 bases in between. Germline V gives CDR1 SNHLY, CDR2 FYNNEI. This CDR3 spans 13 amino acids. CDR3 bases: TGTGCCAGCAGTGACGGGAACAATCAGCCCCAGCATTTT. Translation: CASSDGNNQPQHF.

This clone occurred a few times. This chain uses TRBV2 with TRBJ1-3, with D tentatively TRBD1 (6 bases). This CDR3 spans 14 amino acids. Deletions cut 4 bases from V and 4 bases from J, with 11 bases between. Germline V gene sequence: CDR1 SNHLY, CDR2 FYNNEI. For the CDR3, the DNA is TGTGCCAGCAGTGTGGGGACATACGGAAACACCATATATTTT. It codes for CASSVGTYGNTIYF. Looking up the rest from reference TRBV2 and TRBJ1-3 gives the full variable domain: EPEVTQTPSHQVTQMGQEVILRCVPISNHLYFYWYRQILGQKVEFLVSFYNNEISEKSEIFDDQFSVERPDGSNFTLKIRSTKLEDSAMYFCASSVGTYGNTIYFGEGSWLTVV.

CDR3 protein: CASSLRSDTQYF. The CDR3 DNA sequence: TGTGCCAGCAGCCTGCGTTCAGATACGCAGTATTTT. J is TRBJ2-3 and V is TRBV9; D not resolved. This CDR3 is 12 amino acids long. Germline CDR1 SGDLS, CDR2 YYNGEE. V gave up 4 bases and J gave up 4 bases, with 7 bases separating them.

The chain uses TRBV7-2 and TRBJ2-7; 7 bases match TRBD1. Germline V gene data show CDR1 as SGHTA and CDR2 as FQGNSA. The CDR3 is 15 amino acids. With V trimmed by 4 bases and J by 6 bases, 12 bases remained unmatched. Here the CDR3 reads CASSSRRQGVAEQYF. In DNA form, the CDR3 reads TGTGCCAGCAGCTCCCGGCGGCAGGGGGTTGCCGAGCAGTACTTC.

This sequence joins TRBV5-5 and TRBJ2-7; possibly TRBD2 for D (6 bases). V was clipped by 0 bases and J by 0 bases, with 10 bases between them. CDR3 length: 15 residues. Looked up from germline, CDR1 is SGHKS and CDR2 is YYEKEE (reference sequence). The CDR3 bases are TGTGCCAGCAGCTTGGGGGACTGGCCCTCCTACGAGCAGTACTTC. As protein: CASSLGDWPSYEQYF. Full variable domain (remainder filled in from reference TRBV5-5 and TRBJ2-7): DAGVTQSPTHLIKTRGQQVTLRCSPISGHKSVSWYQQVLGQGPQFIFQYYEKEERGRGNFPDRFSARQFPNYSSELNVNALLLGDSALYLCASSLGDWPSYEQYFGPGTRLTVT.

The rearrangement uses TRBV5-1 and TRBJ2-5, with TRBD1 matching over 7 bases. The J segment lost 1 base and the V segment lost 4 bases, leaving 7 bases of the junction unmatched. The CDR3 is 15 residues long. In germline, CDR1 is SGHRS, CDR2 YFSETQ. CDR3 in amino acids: CASSLGRDSQETQYF. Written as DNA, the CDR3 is TGCGCCAGCAGCCTAGGCCGGGACAGCCAAGAGACCCAGTACTTC.

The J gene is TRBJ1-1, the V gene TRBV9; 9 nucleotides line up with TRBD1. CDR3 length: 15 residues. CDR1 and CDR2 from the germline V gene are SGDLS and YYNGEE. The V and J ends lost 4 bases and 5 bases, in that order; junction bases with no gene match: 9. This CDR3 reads CASSPTGGWGTEAFF. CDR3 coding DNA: TGTGCCAGCAGCCCGACAGGGGGATGGGGGACTGAAGCTTTCTTT.

The CDR3 region is CASSPIIQGATGHGYTF. The CDR3 bases are TGCGCCAGCAGCCCAATTATTCAGGGGGCGACCGGGCATGGCTACACCTTC. V is TRBV5-1 and J is TRBJ1-2, with 8 bases that match TRBD1. The germline CDR1 and CDR2 sequences are SGHRS and YFSETQ. V gave up 4 bases and J gave up 6 bases; unmatched junction bases: 17. This CDR3 is 17 amino acids long.

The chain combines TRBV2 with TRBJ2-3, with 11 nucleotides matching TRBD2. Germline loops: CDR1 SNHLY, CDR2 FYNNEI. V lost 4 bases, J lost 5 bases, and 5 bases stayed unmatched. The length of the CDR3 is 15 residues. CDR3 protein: CASSGELAGVDTQYF. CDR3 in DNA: TGTGCCAGCAGTGGAGAACTAGCGGGGGTAGATACGCAGTATTTT.

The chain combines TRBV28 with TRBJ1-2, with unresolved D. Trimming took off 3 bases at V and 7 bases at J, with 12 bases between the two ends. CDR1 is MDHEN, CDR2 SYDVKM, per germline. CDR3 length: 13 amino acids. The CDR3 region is CASSFPGLGGYTF. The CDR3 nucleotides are TGTGCCAGCAGTTTCCCTGGACTGGGTGGCTACACCTTC.

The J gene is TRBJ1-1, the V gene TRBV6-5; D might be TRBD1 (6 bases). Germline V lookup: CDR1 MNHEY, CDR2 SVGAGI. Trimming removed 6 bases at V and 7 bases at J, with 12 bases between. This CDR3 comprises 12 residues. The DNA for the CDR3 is TGTGCCAGCAGGGGGGACACTTTTGAAGCTTTCTTT. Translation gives CASRGDTFEAFF.

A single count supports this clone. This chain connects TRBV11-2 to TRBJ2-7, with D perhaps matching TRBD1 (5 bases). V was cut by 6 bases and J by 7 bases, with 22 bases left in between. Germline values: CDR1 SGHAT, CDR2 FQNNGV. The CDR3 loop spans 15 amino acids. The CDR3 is CASSPSPGFLWEQYF. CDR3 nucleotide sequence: TGTGCCAGCAGTCCCTCCCCAGGGTTCCTATGGGAGCAGTACTTC.

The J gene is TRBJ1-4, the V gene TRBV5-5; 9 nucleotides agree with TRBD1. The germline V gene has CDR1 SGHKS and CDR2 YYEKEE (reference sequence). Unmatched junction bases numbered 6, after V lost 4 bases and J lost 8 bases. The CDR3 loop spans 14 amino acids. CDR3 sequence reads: CASSAGTGHEKLFF. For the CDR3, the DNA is TGTGCCAGCAGCGCGGGGACAGGGCACGAAAAACTGTTTTTT.

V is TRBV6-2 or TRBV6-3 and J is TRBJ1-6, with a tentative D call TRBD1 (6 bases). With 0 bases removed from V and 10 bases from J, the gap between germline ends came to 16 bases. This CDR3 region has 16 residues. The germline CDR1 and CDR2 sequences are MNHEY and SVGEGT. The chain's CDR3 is CASSYSRYRDRSPLHF. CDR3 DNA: TGTGCCAGCAGTTACTCGAGGTACAGGGATAGATCACCCCTCCACTTT.

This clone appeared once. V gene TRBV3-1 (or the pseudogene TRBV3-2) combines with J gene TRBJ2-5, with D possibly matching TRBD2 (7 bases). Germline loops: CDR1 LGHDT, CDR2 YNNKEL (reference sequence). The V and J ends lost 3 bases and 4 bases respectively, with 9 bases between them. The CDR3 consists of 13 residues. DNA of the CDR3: TGTGCCAGCAGCCACGGGGGGCGAGAGACCCAGTACTTC. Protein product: CASSHGGRETQYF.